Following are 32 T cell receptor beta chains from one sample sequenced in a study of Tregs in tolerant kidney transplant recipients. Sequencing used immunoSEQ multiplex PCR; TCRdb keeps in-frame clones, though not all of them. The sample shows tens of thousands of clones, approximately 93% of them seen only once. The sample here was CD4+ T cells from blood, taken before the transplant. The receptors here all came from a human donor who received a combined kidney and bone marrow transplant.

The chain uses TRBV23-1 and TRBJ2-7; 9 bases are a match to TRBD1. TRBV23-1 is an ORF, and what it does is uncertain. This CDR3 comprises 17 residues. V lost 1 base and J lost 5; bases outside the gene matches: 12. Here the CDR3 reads CASSQFPRDREVDEQYF. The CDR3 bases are TGCGCCAGCAGTCAATTTCCCCGGGACAGGGAGGTGGACGAGCAGTACTTC.

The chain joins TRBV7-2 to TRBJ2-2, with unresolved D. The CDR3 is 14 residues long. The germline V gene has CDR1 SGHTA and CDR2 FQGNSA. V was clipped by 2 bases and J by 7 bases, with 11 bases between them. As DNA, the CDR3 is TGTGCCAGCAGCTTATTCCCGACGGGCGGGGAGCTGTTTTTT. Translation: CASSLFPTGGELFF.

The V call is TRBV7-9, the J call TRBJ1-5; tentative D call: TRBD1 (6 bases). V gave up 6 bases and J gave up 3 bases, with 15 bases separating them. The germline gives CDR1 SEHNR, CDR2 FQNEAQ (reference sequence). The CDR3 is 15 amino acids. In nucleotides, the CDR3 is TGTGCCAGCAGTTACTCCGGGACACTCAATCAGCCCCAGCATTTT. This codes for CASSYSGTLNQPQHF. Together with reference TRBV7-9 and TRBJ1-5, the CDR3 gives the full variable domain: DTGVSQNPRHKITKRGQNVTFRCDPISEHNRLYWYRQTLGQGPEFLTYFQNEAQLEKSRLLSDRFSAERPKGSFSTLEIQRTEQGDSAMYLCASSYSGTLNQPQHFGDGTRLSIL.

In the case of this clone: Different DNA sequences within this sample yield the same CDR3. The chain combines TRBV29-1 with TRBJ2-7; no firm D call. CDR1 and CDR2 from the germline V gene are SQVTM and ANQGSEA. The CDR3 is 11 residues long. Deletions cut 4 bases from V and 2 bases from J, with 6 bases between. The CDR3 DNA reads TGCAGCGTTGCTCAGACCTACGAGCAGTACTTC. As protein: CSVAQTYEQYF.

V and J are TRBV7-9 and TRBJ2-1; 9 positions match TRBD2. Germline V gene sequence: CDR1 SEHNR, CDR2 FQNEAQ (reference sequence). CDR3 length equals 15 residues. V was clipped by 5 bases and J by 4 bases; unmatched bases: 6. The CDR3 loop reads CASSTGTSPYNEQFF. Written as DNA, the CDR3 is TGTGCCAGCAGCACCGGGACTAGCCCTTACAATGAGCAGTTCTTC.

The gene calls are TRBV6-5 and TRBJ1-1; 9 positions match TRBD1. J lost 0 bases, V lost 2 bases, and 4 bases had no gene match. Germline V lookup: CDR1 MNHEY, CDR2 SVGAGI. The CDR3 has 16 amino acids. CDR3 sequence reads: CASSYGTGNMNTEAFF. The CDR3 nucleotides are TGTGCCAGCAGTTACGGGACAGGGAACATGAACACTGAAGCTTTCTTT.

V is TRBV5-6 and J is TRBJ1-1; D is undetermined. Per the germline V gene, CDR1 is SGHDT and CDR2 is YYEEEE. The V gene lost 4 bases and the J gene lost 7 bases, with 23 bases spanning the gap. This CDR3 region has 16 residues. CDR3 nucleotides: TGTGCCAGCAGCGATTTAATACCACGGGGAAATGATGAAGCTTTCTTT. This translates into CASSDLIPRGNDEAFF.

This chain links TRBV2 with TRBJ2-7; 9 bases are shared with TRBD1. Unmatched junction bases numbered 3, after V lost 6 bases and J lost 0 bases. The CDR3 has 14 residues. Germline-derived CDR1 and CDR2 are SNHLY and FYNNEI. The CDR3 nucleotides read TGTGCCAGCAGGGACAGGGGAGGCTCCTACGAGCAGTACTTC. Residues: CASRDRGGSYEQYF.

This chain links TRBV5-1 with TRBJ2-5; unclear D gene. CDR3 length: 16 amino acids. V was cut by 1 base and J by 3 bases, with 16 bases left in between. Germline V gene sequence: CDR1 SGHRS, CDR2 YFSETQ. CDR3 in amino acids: CASSLSGGTAKETQYF. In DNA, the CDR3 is TGCGCCAGCAGCTTGTCCGGCGGAACGGCCAAAGAGACCCAGTACTTC.

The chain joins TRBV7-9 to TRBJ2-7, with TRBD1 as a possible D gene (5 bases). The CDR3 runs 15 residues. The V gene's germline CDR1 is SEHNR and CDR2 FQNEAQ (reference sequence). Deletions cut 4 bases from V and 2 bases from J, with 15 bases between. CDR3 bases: TGTGCCAGCAGCTATCGACAGAGTAGGACCTACGAGCAGTACTTC. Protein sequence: CASSYRQSRTYEQYF.

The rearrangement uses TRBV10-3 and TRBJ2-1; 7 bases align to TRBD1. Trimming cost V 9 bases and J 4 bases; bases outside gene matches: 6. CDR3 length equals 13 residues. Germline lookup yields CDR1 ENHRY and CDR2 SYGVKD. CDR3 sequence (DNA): TGTGCCATTGCCGGGACAGAGTACAATGAGCAGTTCTTC. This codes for CAIAGTEYNEQFF.

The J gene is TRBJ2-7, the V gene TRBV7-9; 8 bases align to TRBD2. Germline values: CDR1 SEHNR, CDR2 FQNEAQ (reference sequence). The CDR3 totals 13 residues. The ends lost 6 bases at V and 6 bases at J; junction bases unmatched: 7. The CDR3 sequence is CASRWTSSIEQYF. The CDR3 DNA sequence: TGTGCCAGCAGGTGGACTAGCTCCATCGAGCAGTACTTC.

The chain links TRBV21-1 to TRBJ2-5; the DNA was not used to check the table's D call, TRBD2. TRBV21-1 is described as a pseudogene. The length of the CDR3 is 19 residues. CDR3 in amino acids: CASSNHFLGKAEGQETQYF. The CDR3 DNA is TGTGCCAGCAGCAACCACTTTTTAGGGAAAGCAGAGGGTCAAGAGACCCAGTACTTC.

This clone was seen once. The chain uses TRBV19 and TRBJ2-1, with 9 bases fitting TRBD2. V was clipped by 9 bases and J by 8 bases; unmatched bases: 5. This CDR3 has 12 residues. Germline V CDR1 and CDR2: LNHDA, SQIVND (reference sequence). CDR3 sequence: CASKGLADEQFF. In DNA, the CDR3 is TGTGCCAGCAAGGGACTAGCAGATGAGCAGTTCTTC.

The CDR3 region has the DNA TGTGCCTGGAACAGGGGGTTTAGTCAGCCCCAGCATTTT. It encodes CAWNRGFSQPQHF. The V call is TRBV30, the J call TRBJ1-5; TRBD1 matches at 8 bases. This CDR3 comprises 13 residues. The V segment lost 4 bases and the J segment 6 bases; nucleotides outside the gene matches: 5. CDR1 GTSNPN and CDR2 SVGIG come from the germline V gene (reference sequence).

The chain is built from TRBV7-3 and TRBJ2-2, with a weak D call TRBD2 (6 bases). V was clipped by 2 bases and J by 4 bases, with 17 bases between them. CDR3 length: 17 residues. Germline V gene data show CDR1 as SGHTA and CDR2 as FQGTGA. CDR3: CASSLAGFWGGTGELFF. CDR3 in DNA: TGTGCCAGCAGCTTAGCGGGTTTTTGGGGAGGCACCGGGGAGCTGTTTTTT.

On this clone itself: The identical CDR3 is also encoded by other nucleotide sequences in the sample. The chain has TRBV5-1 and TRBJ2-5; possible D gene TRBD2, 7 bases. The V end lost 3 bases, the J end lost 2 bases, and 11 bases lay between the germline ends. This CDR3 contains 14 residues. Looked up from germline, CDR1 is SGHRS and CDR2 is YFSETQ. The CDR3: CASSSGGLQETQYF. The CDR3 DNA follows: TGCGCCAGCAGCTCCGGGGGGCTACAAGAGACCCAGTACTTC.

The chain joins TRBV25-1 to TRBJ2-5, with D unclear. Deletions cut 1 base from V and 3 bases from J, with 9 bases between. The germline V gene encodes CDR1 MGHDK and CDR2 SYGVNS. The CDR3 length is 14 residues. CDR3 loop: CASSELGREETQYF. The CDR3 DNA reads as TGTGCCAGCAGTGAATTGGGCAGAGAAGAGACCCAGTACTTC.

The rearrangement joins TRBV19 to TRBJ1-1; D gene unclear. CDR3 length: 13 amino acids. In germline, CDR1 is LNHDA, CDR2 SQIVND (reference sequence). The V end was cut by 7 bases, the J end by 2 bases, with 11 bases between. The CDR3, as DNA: TGTGCCAGTACAGGAGGTTTAAACACTGAAGCTTTCTTT. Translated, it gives CASTGGLNTEAFF.

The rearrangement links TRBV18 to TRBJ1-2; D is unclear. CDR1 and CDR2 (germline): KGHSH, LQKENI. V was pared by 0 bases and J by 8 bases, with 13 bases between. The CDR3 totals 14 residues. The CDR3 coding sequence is TGTGCCAGCTCACCACCGGTCCAGATCGGGGGCTACACCTTC. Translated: CASSPPVQIGGYTF.

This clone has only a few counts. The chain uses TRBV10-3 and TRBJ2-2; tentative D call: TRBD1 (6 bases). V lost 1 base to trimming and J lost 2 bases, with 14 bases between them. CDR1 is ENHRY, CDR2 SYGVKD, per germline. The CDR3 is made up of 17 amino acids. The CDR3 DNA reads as TGTGCCATCAGTGAGTGGTTGGGGGCCGCAAACACCGGGGAGCTGTTTTTT. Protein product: CAISEWLGAANTGELFF.

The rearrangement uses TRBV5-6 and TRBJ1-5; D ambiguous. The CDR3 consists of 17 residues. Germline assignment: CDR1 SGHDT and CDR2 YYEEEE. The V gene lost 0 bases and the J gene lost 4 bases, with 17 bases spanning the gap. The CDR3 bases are TGTGCCAGCAGCTTGGGGCGGGAAGGGCTTTTGAATCAGCCCCAGCATTTT. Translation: CASSLGREGLLNQPQHF.

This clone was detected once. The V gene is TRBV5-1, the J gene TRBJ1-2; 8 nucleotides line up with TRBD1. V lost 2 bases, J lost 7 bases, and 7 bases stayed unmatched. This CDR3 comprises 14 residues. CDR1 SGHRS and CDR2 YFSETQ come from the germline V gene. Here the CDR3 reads CASSFKQGEAGYTF. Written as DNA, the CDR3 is TGCGCCAGCAGCTTTAAACAGGGGGAGGCTGGCTACACCTTC.

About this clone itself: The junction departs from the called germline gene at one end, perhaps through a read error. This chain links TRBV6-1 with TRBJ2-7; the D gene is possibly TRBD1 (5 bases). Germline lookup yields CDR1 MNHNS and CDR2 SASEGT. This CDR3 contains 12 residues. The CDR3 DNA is TGTGCCAGCAGCGAAGGGGCATACGAGCAGTACTTC. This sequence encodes CASSEGAYEQYF.

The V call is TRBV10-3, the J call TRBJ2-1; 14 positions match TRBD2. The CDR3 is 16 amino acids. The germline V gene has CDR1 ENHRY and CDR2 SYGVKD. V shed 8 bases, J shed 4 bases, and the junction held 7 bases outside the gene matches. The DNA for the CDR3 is TGTGCCATCCGGGGACTAGCGGGGGCATCTTACAATGAGCAGTTCTTC. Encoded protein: CAIRGLAGASYNEQFF.

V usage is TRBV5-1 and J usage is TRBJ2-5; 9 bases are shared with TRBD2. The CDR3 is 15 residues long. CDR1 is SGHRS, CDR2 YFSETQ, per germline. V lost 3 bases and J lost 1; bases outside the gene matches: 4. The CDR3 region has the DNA TGCGCCAGCAGCTCCCTAGCGGGACTCCAAGAGACCCAGTACTTC. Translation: CASSSLAGLQETQYF.

The CDR3 sequence: CSVTGQGSNQPQHF. As DNA, the CDR3 is TGCAGCGTTACGGGACAGGGGAGCAATCAGCCCCAGCATTTT. J is TRBJ1-5 and V is TRBV29-1, with 10 bases matching TRBD1. V shed 5 bases, J shed 1 base, and the junction held 2 bases outside the gene matches. The CDR3 consists of 14 residues. Germline V CDR1 and CDR2: SQVTM, ANQGSEA.

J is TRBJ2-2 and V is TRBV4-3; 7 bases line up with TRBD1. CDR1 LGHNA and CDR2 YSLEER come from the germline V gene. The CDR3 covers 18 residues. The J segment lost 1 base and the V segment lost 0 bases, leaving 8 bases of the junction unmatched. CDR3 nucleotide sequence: TGCGCCAGCAGCCAAGATATAGGGGCAGGGGGGAACACCGGGGAGCTGTTTTTT. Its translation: CASSQDIGAGGNTGELFF.

CDR3 in amino acids: CASSPPGTGTFRLFF. The CDR3 DNA follows: TGTGCCAGCAGTCCCCCCGGGACAGGGACATTCAGGCTGTTTTTT. The chain is built from TRBV27 and TRBJ1-4, with 9 bases fitting TRBD1. Trimming took 5 bases from V and 14 from J; bases not matched to a gene: 15. The CDR3 contains 15 residues. Germline V lookup: CDR1 MNHEY, CDR2 SMNVEV (reference sequence).

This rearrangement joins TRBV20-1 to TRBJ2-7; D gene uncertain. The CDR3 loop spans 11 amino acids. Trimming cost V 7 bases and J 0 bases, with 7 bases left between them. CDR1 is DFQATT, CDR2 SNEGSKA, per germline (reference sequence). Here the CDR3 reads CSGGSSYEQYF. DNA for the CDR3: TGCAGTGGCGGAAGCTCCTACGAGCAGTACTTC.

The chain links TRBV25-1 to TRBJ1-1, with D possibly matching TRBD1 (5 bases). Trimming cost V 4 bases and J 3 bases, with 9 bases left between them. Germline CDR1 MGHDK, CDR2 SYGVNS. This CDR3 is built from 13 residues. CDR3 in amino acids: CASSVTVYTEAFF. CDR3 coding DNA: TGTGCCAGCAGTGTGACAGTTTACACTGAAGCTTTCTTT.

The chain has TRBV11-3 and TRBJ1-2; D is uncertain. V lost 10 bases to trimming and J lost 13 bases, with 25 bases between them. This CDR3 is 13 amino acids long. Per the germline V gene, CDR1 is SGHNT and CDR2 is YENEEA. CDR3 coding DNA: TGTGCCACATCAAAAGATATTTCTGGTGGAGTCACCTTC. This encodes CATSKDISGGVTF.